One sample yielded the 20 T cell receptor beta chains listed below, sequenced in a study of a mutant IDH1 vaccine in newly diagnosed glioma. Method: immunoSEQ multiplex PCR; TCRdb's copy keeps in-frame clones and lacks some. The sample holds just over 65,000 clones, over 70% seen once. Time point described: week 23, last vaccination. Doses comprised 300 ug of mutant IDH1 20-mer peptide each, plus topical imiquimod. Their cognate antigens are unknown. Sequenced material: PBMCs, taken from a glioma patient whose treatment included an IDH1 peptide vaccine. The receptors here all came from a man aged 18 to 30 with glioma.

The chain employs TRBV29-1 and TRBJ1-4; perhaps TRBD1 as D (5 bases). This CDR3 is built from 15 residues. V shed 4 bases and J shed 0 bases, with 12 bases lying between them. Germline-derived CDR1 and CDR2 are SQVTM and ANQGSEA. The CDR3 loop reads CSVGGALPTNEKLFF. CDR3 bases: TGCAGCGTTGGAGGGGCCCTCCCAACTAATGAAAAACTGTTTTTT.

This clone was seen a few times. J is TRBJ1-1 and V is TRBV6-4; 11 nucleotides align to TRBD1. Looked up from germline, CDR1 is MRHNA and CDR2 is SNTAGT. V shed 2 bases, J shed 4 bases, and the junction held 0 bases outside the gene matches. The CDR3 covers 14 residues. The CDR3: CASSDGTGGTEAFF. For the CDR3, the DNA is TGTGCCAGCAGTGACGGGACAGGGGGCACTGAAGCTTTCTTT.

This chain connects TRBV6-5 to TRBJ2-3; no clear D gene. The CDR3 is 12 residues long. Germline V lookup: CDR1 MNHEY, CDR2 SVGAGI. The V end was cut by 8 bases, the J end by 3 bases, with 9 bases between. Here the CDR3 DNA reads TGTGCCAGCGGTAAGGAAACAGATACGCAGTATTTT. This sequence encodes CASGKETDTQYF.

V gene TRBV18 combines with J gene TRBJ2-7; 8 bases are a match to TRBD2. The CDR3 length is 13 residues. Trimming took 3 bases from V and 7 from J; bases not matched to a gene: 5. Germline V gene sequence: CDR1 KGHSH, CDR2 LQKENI. The CDR3 region has the DNA TGTGCCAGCTCACCCGGGACTAGAGGGGAGCAGTACTTC. Encoded protein: CASSPGTRGEQYF.

The chain recombines TRBV5-6 with TRBJ2-7; possibly TRBD2 for D (6 bases). This CDR3 has 14 residues. V dropped 6 bases and J dropped 0 bases, with 13 bases sitting between them. Germline V gene sequence: CDR1 SGHDT, CDR2 YYEEEE. The CDR3 nucleotides read TGTGCCAGCACCACGGGAGCAGCCTCCTACGAGCAGTACTTC. Encoded protein: CASTTGAASYEQYF.

The rearrangement joins TRBV7-6 to TRBJ1-1, with D hard to call. V was clipped by 1 base and J by 8 bases, with 11 bases between them. This CDR3 is built from 13 residues. Germline loops: CDR1 SGHVS, CDR2 FNYEAQ. The CDR3 reads CASSLEFSTEAFF. In DNA form, the CDR3 reads TGTGCCAGCAGCTTAGAATTTTCAACCGAAGCTTTCTTT.

The chain carries TRBV9 and TRBJ1-2, with TRBD1 identical over 7 bases. The germline CDR1 and CDR2 sequences are SGDLS and YYNGEE. The V gene end was trimmed by 3 bases and the J gene end by 2 bases; junction bases not matched to a gene: 4. The CDR3 extends over 14 amino acids. CDR3 protein: CASSAGTANYGYTF. As DNA, the CDR3 is TGTGCCAGCAGCGCCGGGACAGCCAACTATGGCTACACCTTC.

This chain links TRBV5-6 with TRBJ2-7; D is undetermined. The CDR3 is 14 residues long. Trimming removed 1 base from V and 3 bases from J, with 11 bases in between. Germline CDR1 is SGHDT and CDR2 is YYEEEE. The CDR3 loop is CASSLKGGGYEQYF. The CDR3, as DNA: TGTGCCAGCAGCTTGAAGGGTGGTGGCTACGAGCAGTACTTC.

This clone was observed a single time. This sequence joins TRBV7-6 and TRBJ2-1; D possibly corresponds to TRBD1 (6 bases). CDR1 SGHVS and CDR2 FNYEAQ come from the germline V gene. The CDR3 loop spans 12 amino acids. V lost 5 bases, J lost 10 bases, and 12 bases lay in between. The CDR3 DNA reads TGTGCCAGCAGCCGGGACACCCGAGAGCAGTTCTTC. Translating it yields CASSRDTREQFF.

J is TRBJ2-7 and V is TRBV5-6; TRBD2 aligns across 8 bases. V was pared by 4 bases and J by 2 bases, with 8 bases of the junction left unmatched. Per germline, CDR1 SGHDT and CDR2 YYEEEE. The CDR3 spans 15 residues. CDR3 DNA: TGTGCCAGCAGCCCGGCGGGGGGAGCTCCCTACGAGCAGTACTTC. Amino acids: CASSPAGGAPYEQYF.

V is TRBV18 and J is TRBJ1-4; D is unclear. There are 15 residues in the CDR3. V was clipped by 3 bases and J by 0 bases, with 8 bases between them. The germline V gene encodes CDR1 KGHSH and CDR2 LQKENI. The CDR3 spells CASSPARSTNEKLFF. CDR3 nucleotides: TGTGCCAGCTCACCGGCGCGGTCAACTAATGAAAAACTGTTTTTT. Using reference TRBV18 and TRBJ1-4 for the parts outside the CDR3, the full variable domain is NAGVMQNPRHLVRRRGQEARLRCSPMKGHSHVYWYRQLPEEGLKFMVYLQKENIIDESGMPKERFSAEFPKEGPSILRIQQVVRGDSAAYFCASSPARSTNEKLFFGSGTQLSVL.

The chain has TRBV27 and TRBJ2-7; D could derive from TRBD1 or TRBD2 (5 bases each). CDR1 and CDR2 from the germline V gene are MNHEY and SMNVEV (reference sequence). Trimming removed 6 bases at V and 1 base at J, with 10 bases between. The CDR3 is made up of 13 amino acids. The CDR3 here is CASRRDRSYEQYF. The CDR3, as DNA: TGTGCCAGCAGAAGGGACCGGTCCTACGAGCAGTACTTC.

V is TRBV29-1 and J is TRBJ2-7, with D maybe TRBD1 (6 bases). Trimming pared 5 bases from V and 1 base from J, leaving 9 bases between. Germline V lookup: CDR1 SQVTM, CDR2 ANQGSEA. The length of the CDR3 is 12 residues. In DNA, the CDR3 is TGCAGCGTTCAACAGGGATCCTACGAGCAGTACTTC. It is translated as CSVQQGSYEQYF.

The V and J genes are TRBV7-9 and TRBJ1-1; D possibly corresponds to TRBD1 (5 bases). V dropped 5 bases and J dropped 5 bases, with 24 bases sitting between them. The CDR3 runs to 17 residues. Germline lookup yields CDR1 SEHNR and CDR2 FQNEAQ (reference sequence). This CDR3 is CASSRRVGLVKWTEAFF. The CDR3 DNA reads TGTGCCAGCAGCCGGCGGGTGGGGCTCGTTAAATGGACTGAAGCTTTCTTT.

The chain is built from TRBV30 and TRBJ2-5; a possible D gene is TRBD2 (7 bases). The CDR3 runs 13 residues. V shed 1 base and J shed 6 bases, with 12 bases lying between them. The germline V gene encodes CDR1 GTSNPN and CDR2 SVGIG (reference sequence). CDR3 sequence (DNA): TGTGCCTGGAGTGCAGACGGGGGGCAGACCCAGTACTTC. Encoded protein: CAWSADGGQTQYF.

This clone was seen a handful of times. V is TRBV4-3 and J is TRBJ2-7, with 8 bases identical to TRBD2. CDR1 is LGHNA, CDR2 YSLEER, per germline. V shed 4 bases and J 2 bases; nucleotides not matched to a gene: 13. The CDR3 sequence is 17 residues long. CDR3 nucleotides: TGCGCCAGCAGCCTCTTAATCCCGGGAGGGGGGACCTACGAGCAGTACTTC. Translated, it gives CASSLLIPGGGTYEQYF.

The chain joins TRBV18 to TRBJ2-5; D uncertain. Germline lookup yields CDR1 KGHSH and CDR2 LQKENI. V was pared by 3 bases and J by 8 bases, with 13 bases between. CDR3 length: 13 residues. The CDR3 DNA follows: TGTGCCAGCTCACCTGAGAACAGACCTACCCAGTACTTC. This sequence encodes CASSPENRPTQYF. Based on the CDR3 plus reference TRBV18 and TRBJ2-5, the full variable domain is NAGVMQNPRHLVRRRGQEARLRCSPMKGHSHVYWYRQLPEEGLKFMVYLQKENIIDESGMPKERFSAEFPKEGPSILRIQQVVRGDSAAYFCASSPENRPTQYFGPGTRLLVL.

This rearrangement joins TRBV6-5 to TRBJ2-1; 7 bases line up with TRBD2. Per germline, CDR1 MNHEY and CDR2 SVGAGI. The CDR3 sequence is 15 residues long. V shed 1 base and J 2 bases; nucleotides not matched to a gene: 2. CDR3 loop: CASSYLSGTYNEQFF. The CDR3 coding sequence is TGTGCCAGCAGTTACTTGAGCGGGACCTACAATGAGCAGTTCTTC.

This clone was seen a handful of times. V and J are TRBV18 and TRBJ2-1; tentative D call: TRBD1 (6 bases). The V end lost 6 bases, the J end lost 3 bases, and 12 bases lay between the germline ends. Germline V CDR1 and CDR2: KGHSH, LQKENI. This CDR3 spans 14 amino acids. The CDR3: CASSGTGFYNEQFF. In nucleotides, the CDR3 is TGTGCCAGCTCCGGCACAGGGTTCTACAATGAGCAGTTCTTC.

This chain joins TRBV19 and TRBJ2-7; perhaps TRBD1 as D (6 bases). V lost 6 bases, J lost 3 bases, and 9 bases lay in between. This CDR3 is built from 12 residues. Germline CDR1 and CDR2: LNHDA and SQIVND (reference sequence). For the CDR3, the DNA is TGTGCCAGTAGCCAGGGGATCTACGAGCAGTACTTC. Encoded protein: CASSQGIYEQYF.